The 21 T cell receptor beta chains reported below all come from one sample, sequenced in a study of PD-L1 blockade in urothelial cancer. Sequencing was performed with immunoSEQ multiplex PCR; in TCRdb, only in-frame clones are kept and a portion is missing. Altogether approximately 55,000 clones are present, more than 70% being singletons, with the ten largest covering 20% to 25%. Time point of the sample: pretreatment peripheral blood. This specimen was PBMCs, taken around atezolizumab (anti-PD-L1) treatment. The receptor source for this set is a man aged 60 to 69 with urothelial cancer.

This chain uses TRBV14 with TRBJ1-1; the match to TRBD1 covers 8 bases. V trimming: 0 bases; J trimming: 4 bases; junction bases outside the gene matches: 13. Germline loops: CDR1 SGHDN, CDR2 FVKESK. The CDR3 length is 18 residues. The CDR3 here is CASSQEWAGGLEVTEAFF. Written as DNA, the CDR3 is TGTGCCAGCAGCCAAGAATGGGCAGGGGGCTTGGAGGTCACTGAAGCTTTCTTT.

The chain couples TRBV10-2 to TRBJ2-7; TRBD1 aligns across 10 bases. This CDR3 region has 13 residues. The germline CDR1 and CDR2 sequences are WSHSY and SAAADI. V was clipped by 6 bases and J by 5 bases; unmatched bases: 4. CDR3: CASRPTGGHEQYF. The DNA for the CDR3 is TGCGCCAGCAGGCCGACAGGGGGCCACGAGCAGTACTTC.

The rearrangement links TRBV2 to TRBJ1-5, with D possibly matching TRBD1 (5 bases). CDR1 and CDR2 from the germline V gene are SNHLY and FYNNEI. This CDR3 is 16 amino acids long. V shed 3 bases and J shed 4 bases, with 16 bases lying between them. For the CDR3, the DNA is TGTGCCAGCAGTGACGGTCGATTTAAGGGGAATCAGCCCCAGCATTTT. Translated, it gives CASSDGRFKGNQPQHF.

V is TRBV6-6 and J is TRBJ1-6; TRBD1 agrees at 7 bases. CDR3 length: 16 amino acids. CDR1 is MNHNY, CDR2 SVGAGI, per germline (reference sequence). The V segment lost 4 bases and the J segment 4 bases; nucleotides outside the gene matches: 7. The CDR3 loop reads CASSSGQEQYNSPLHF. The DNA of the CDR3 is TGTGCCAGCAGTTCAGGACAGGAACAGTATAATTCACCCCTCCACTTT.

The sample holds one count of this clone. CDR3 bases: TGCGCCAGCAGCTTGGGAGAGGGGGTCAACTATGGCTACACCTTC. It yields the protein CASSLGEGVNYGYTF. The chain recombines TRBV5-1 with TRBJ1-2; the D gene is possibly TRBD1 (6 bases). Germline V CDR1 and CDR2: SGHRS, YFSETQ. CDR3 size: 15 residues. V lost 0 bases, J lost 2 bases, and 11 bases lay in between.

The CDR3 nucleotides read TGCAGCGGCAAGGGGCCATCTTACGGAGATACGCAGTATTTT. Translating it yields CSGKGPSYGDTQYF. The chain recombines TRBV29-1 with TRBJ2-3, with D tentatively TRBD1 (5 bases). Germline V gene data show CDR1 as SQVTM and CDR2 as ANQGSEA. Trimming took 7 bases from V and 5 from J, leaving 19 bases between them. This CDR3 is 14 amino acids long.

Here the CDR3 DNA reads TGCGCCAGCAGCTTGGAAGGGGGAGCCTACGAGCAGTACTTC. Translating gives CASSLEGGAYEQYF. The V call is TRBV5-1, the J call TRBJ2-7, with a tentative D call TRBD1 (6 bases). The germline CDR1 and CDR2 sequences are SGHRS and YFSETQ. There are 14 residues in the CDR3. Between the trimmed V and J ends, which lost 0 bases and 2 bases, there was a span of 9 bases.

The chain joins TRBV27 to TRBJ2-7; TRBD1 matches at 9 bases. The CDR3 runs 15 residues. Germline CDR1 is MNHEY and CDR2 is SMNVEV (reference sequence). The V segment lost 6 bases and the J segment 2 bases; nucleotides outside the gene matches: 8. The CDR3 DNA reads TGTGCCAGCAGGCTCGAAGGGACAGGGCCCTACGAGCAGTACTTC. This sequence encodes CASRLEGTGPYEQYF.

V gene TRBV29-1 combines with J gene TRBJ1-5, with TRBD1 as a possible D gene (6 bases). Trimming took 7 bases from V and 3 from J, leaving 10 bases between them. Germline loops: CDR1 SQVTM, CDR2 ANQGSEA. This CDR3 spans 12 amino acids. The CDR3 DNA reads as TGCAGCGCCGGGACACACAATCAGCCCCAGCATTTT. It is translated as CSAGTHNQPQHF. The full variable domain, its missing parts supplied by reference TRBV29-1 and TRBJ1-5, is SAVISQKPSRDICQRGTSLTIQCQVDSQVTMMFWYRQQPGQSLTLIATANQGSEATYESGFVIDKFPISRPNLTFSTLTVSNMSPEDSSIYLCSAGTHNQPQHFGDGTRLSIL.

This clone was recorded only once. The chain joins TRBV18 to TRBJ2-1; 8 bases align to TRBD1. V lost 3 bases and J lost 9; bases outside the gene matches: 13. Germline CDR1 is KGHSH and CDR2 is LQKENI. The CDR3 extends over 16 amino acids. The CDR3 coding sequence is TGTGCCAGCTCACCGATCGTGGACAGGGTTCTTGGTGAGCAGTTCTTC. Its translation is CASSPIVDRVLGEQFF.

V and J are TRBV30 and TRBJ1-5; 7 bases align to TRBD1. J lost 1 base, V lost 0 bases, and 3 bases had no gene match. This CDR3 has 15 amino acids. Germline CDR1 and CDR2: GTSNPN and SVGIG (reference sequence). The CDR3 region has the DNA TGTGCCTGGAGTGTGCCAGGGGGAAGCAATCAGCCCCAGCATTTT. Translation: CAWSVPGGSNQPQHF. Full variable domain (outside the CDR3, taken from reference TRBV30 and TRBJ1-5): SQTIHQWPATLVQPVGSPLSLECTVEGTSNPNLYWYRQAAGRGLQLLFYSVGIGQISSEVPQNLSASRPQDRQFILSSKKLLLSDSGFYLCAWSVPGGSNQPQHFGDGTRLSIL.

The chain has TRBV4-1 and TRBJ2-5; 10 positions agree with TRBD2. Germline CDR1 is MGHRA and CDR2 is YSYEKL. V was clipped by 0 bases and J by 5 bases; unmatched bases: 15. The CDR3 has 19 residues. The CDR3 loop is CASSQDVLMGAGGRETQYF. The CDR3 nucleotides are TGCGCCAGCAGCCAAGATGTGCTAATGGGAGCGGGAGGGCGGGAGACCCAGTACTTC.

This chain joins TRBV11-2 and TRBJ2-7, with D possibly being TRBD2 (5 bases). The germline V gene encodes CDR1 SGHAT and CDR2 FQNNGV. The CDR3 length is 15 residues. The V and J ends lost 5 bases and 7 bases respectively, with 21 bases between them. CDR3: CASSPHSETHDEQYF. DNA for the CDR3: TGTGCCAGCAGCCCCCATAGCGAGACCCACGATGAGCAGTACTTC.

In this sample, this clone turned up once. The rearrangement links TRBV7-2 to TRBJ1-1; possible D gene TRBD1, 5 bases. The germline CDR1 and CDR2 sequences are SGHTA and FQGNSA. The V end lost 4 bases, the J end lost 0 bases, and 9 bases lay between the germline ends. CDR3 length: 14 amino acids. CDR3: CASSSEGVNTEAFF. The CDR3, as DNA: TGTGCCAGCAGCTCGGAAGGGGTGAACACTGAAGCTTTCTTT.

The chain is built from TRBV29-1 and TRBJ2-7; 7 nucleotides agree with TRBD1. J gave up 6 bases and V 6 bases, and 8 bases lay outside the gene matches. This CDR3 region has 12 residues. Germline lookup yields CDR1 SQVTM and CDR2 ANQGSEA. CDR3 sequence reads: CSVETGVREQYF. The CDR3 DNA sequence: TGCAGCGTCGAAACAGGGGTACGCGAGCAGTACTTC.

This chain joins TRBV4-1 and TRBJ2-1; 10 nucleotides match TRBD2. The CDR3 is 16 amino acids. Losses at the gene ends were 0 bases for V and 8 bases for J; bases not matched to a gene: 7. Germline CDR1 is MGHRA and CDR2 is YSYEKL. The CDR3 coding sequence is TGCGCCAGCAGCCAAGACCCCCTAGCGGGAGTGGATGAGCAGTTCTTC. Translating gives CASSQDPLAGVDEQFF.

The chain recombines TRBV11-1 with TRBJ2-7; D gene uncertain. Germline V gene sequence: CDR1 SGHAT, CDR2 FQDESV (reference sequence). V lost 5 bases to trimming and J lost 3 bases, with 11 bases between them. The CDR3 is 13 residues long. CDR3 amino acids: CASSRASDYEQYF. Here the CDR3 DNA reads TGTGCCAGCAGCCGAGCCTCCGACTACGAGCAGTACTTC. Based on the CDR3 plus reference TRBV11-1 and TRBJ2-7, the full variable domain is EAEVAQSPRYKITEKSQAVAFWCDPISGHATLYWYRQILGQGPELLVQFQDESVVDDSQLPKDRFSAERLKGVDSTLKIQPAELGDSAMYLCASSRASDYEQYFGPGTRLTVT.

The chain joins TRBV7-2 to TRBJ2-1; possibly TRBD2 for D (5 bases). The germline CDR1 and CDR2 sequences are SGHTA and FQGNSA. The CDR3 consists of 13 residues. V was trimmed by 5 bases and J by 7 bases, leaving 12 bases between them. The CDR3 spells CASSPYSENEQFF. CDR3 in DNA: TGTGCCAGCAGCCCCTATAGCGAGAATGAGCAGTTCTTC.

This chain connects TRBV7-9 to TRBJ2-1; D perhaps matches TRBD1 (6 bases). Germline loops: CDR1 SEHNR, CDR2 FQNEAQ (reference sequence). V was cut by 2 bases and J by 6 bases, with 23 bases left in between. This CDR3 has 18 residues. The CDR3 reads CASSLRASRQGRINEQFF. The CDR3 DNA follows: TGTGCCAGCAGCTTAAGGGCGTCCAGGCAGGGGAGAATCAATGAGCAGTTCTTC.

The rearrangement links TRBV7-2 to TRBJ2-1; possibly TRBD1 for D (6 bases). Trimming took 5 bases from V and 7 from J, leaving 12 bases between them. This CDR3 has 13 amino acids. The V gene's germline CDR1 is SGHTA and CDR2 FQGNSA. The CDR3: CASSNYRVNEQFF. In nucleotides, the CDR3 is TGTGCCAGCAGCAATTACAGGGTTAATGAGCAGTTCTTC.

In this sample, this clone turned up once. The chain couples TRBV5-1 to TRBJ1-6; unclear D gene. The CDR3 is 16 residues long. Trimming left V 0 bases short and J 8 bases short, with 15 bases between. Germline V gene data show CDR1 as SGHRS and CDR2 as YFSETQ. The CDR3 protein is CASSLDTPQIDSPLHF. DNA for the CDR3: TGCGCCAGCAGCTTGGATACTCCACAGATTGATTCACCCCTCCACTTT. Complete variable domain (other parts from reference TRBV5-1 and TRBJ1-6): KAGVTQTPRYLIKTRGQQVTLSCSPISGHRSVSWYQQTPGQGLQFLFEYFSETQRNKGNFPGRFSGRQFSNSRSEMNVSTLELGDSALYLCASSLDTPQIDSPLHFGNGTRLTVT.